Presented here are 13 T cell receptor beta chains from one specimen sequenced in a study of T-cell memory formation after mild COVID-19. TCRdb re-called the 5' RACE reads through MiXCR, storing one row per CDR3 protein. The sample has around 90,000 distinct CDR3 sequences, about an eighth seen once. Specimen: PBMCs or a T cell subset sorted from them (not recorded which). Receptors were obtained from an adult woman who had mild COVID-19 (a few samples of this study predate the infection). Cell type and time point are not known.

This clonotype occurred a few times. The V and J genes are TRBV6-5 and TRBJ2-3, with D unresolved. Germline-derived CDR1 and CDR2 are MNHEY and SVGAGI. Trimming pared 4 bases from V and 3 bases from J, leaving 11 bases between. There are 14 residues in the CDR3. Written as DNA, the CDR3 is TGTGCCAGCAGTTCTCAGTTGCTAACAGATACGCAGTATTTT. Translated: CASSSQLLTDTQYF.

This clonotype has just a few counts. This chain uses TRBV19 with TRBJ2-7; TRBD1 matches at 8 bases. The germline gives CDR1 LNHDA, CDR2 SQIVND (reference sequence). The CDR3 is made up of 14 amino acids. The V gene end was trimmed by 3 bases and the J gene end by 5 bases; junction bases not matched to a gene: 6. The CDR3 bases are TGTGCCAGTAGTATTCAGGGGGCTACCCACGAGCAGTACTTC. Translating gives CASSIQGATHEQYF.

The J gene is TRBJ1-1, the V gene TRBV7-9, with 9 positions matching TRBD1. The germline V gene encodes CDR1 SEHNR and CDR2 FQNEAQ (reference sequence). The V gene end was trimmed by 3 bases and the J gene end by 6 bases; junction bases not matched to a gene: 8. The length of the CDR3 is 15 residues. The CDR3 sequence: CASSFGPGQGAEAFF. The CDR3 nucleotides read TGTGCCAGCAGCTTTGGCCCGGGACAGGGAGCTGAAGCTTTCTTT. Looking up the rest from reference TRBV7-9 and TRBJ1-1 gives the full variable domain: DTGVSQNPRHKITKRGQNVTFRCDPISEHNRLYWYRQTLGQGPEFLTYFQNEAQLEKSRLLSDRFSAERPKGSFSTLEIQRTEQGDSAMYLCASSFGPGQGAEAFFGQGTRLTVV.

This clonotype was picked up many times. V is TRBV6-4 and J is TRBJ2-3; D is tentatively TRBD1 or TRBD2 (5 bases each). Trimming removed 0 bases from V and 4 bases from J, with 14 bases in between. CDR3 size: 16 residues. Germline V gives CDR1 MRHNA, CDR2 SNTAGT. This chain's CDR3 is CASSDSRVGDADTQYF. The CDR3 DNA is TGTGCCAGCAGTGACTCGAGGGTAGGGGATGCAGATACGCAGTATTTT.

This clonotype was seen a few times. DNA for the CDR3: TGTGCCAGCAGCCTATACCTATCGGGAGTCTACAATGAGCAGTTCTTC. Amino acid sequence: CASSLYLSGVYNEQFF. The chain links TRBV14 to TRBJ2-1, with a weak D call TRBD2 (6 bases). The ends were cut back, 4 bases at V and 3 bases at J, with 16 bases in the middle. The CDR3 spans 16 residues. CDR1 is SGHDN and CDR2 is FVKESK in the germline V gene.

DNA for the CDR3: TGCAGCGTTGTCACGGACAGGGGGATCTACAATGAGCAGTTCTTC. This translates into CSVVTDRGIYNEQFF. The rearrangement joins TRBV29-1 to TRBJ2-1, with 10 nucleotides matching TRBD1. This CDR3 region has 15 residues. The V and J ends lost 4 bases and 3 bases, in that order; junction bases with no gene match: 6. Germline-derived CDR1 and CDR2 are SQVTM and ANQGSEA.

CDR3 amino acids: CASSPVGGSSYNEQFF. The CDR3 DNA reads as TGTGCCAGCAGCCCTGTGGGGGGAAGCTCCTACAATGAGCAGTTCTTC. This chain links TRBV7-9 with TRBJ2-1, with a tentative D call TRBD2 (6 bases). The V end was cut by 5 bases, the J end by 0 bases, with 14 bases between. Germline lookup yields CDR1 SEHNR and CDR2 FQNEAQ (reference sequence). This CDR3 comprises 16 residues.

The genes are TRBV5-1 and TRBJ1-4; no definite D call. The germline V gene encodes CDR1 SGHRS and CDR2 YFSETQ. V lost 4 bases to trimming and J lost 8 bases, with 15 bases between them. This CDR3 contains 14 residues. The CDR3 DNA reads TGCGCCAGCAGCGGCGGCAAGGGTGAGGAAAAACTGTTTTTT. This sequence encodes CASSGGKGEEKLFF.

In this sample, this clonotype turned up a few times. The chain has TRBV29-1 and TRBJ1-1, with a weak D call TRBD1 (6 bases). CDR3 size: 12 residues. Looked up from germline, CDR1 is SQVTM and CDR2 is ANQGSEA. The germline V and J ends were trimmed by 3 bases and 1 base, with 6 bases remaining between them. Written as DNA, the CDR3 is TGCAGCGTTGAGGGGGCGAACACTGAAGCTTTCTTT. It specifies CSVEGANTEAFF.

The chain is built from TRBV29-1 and TRBJ2-3, with TRBD2 matching 7 bases. CDR3 length: 14 residues. The V gene end was trimmed by 4 bases and the J gene end by 4 bases; junction bases not matched to a gene: 8. Germline values: CDR1 SQVTM, CDR2 ANQGSEA. As DNA, the CDR3 is TGCAGCGTTGCCGGCGGGAGAGGCTCAGATACGCAGTATTTT. Translation: CSVAGGRGSDTQYF.

The rearrangement uses TRBV5-1 and TRBJ2-3, with 10 positions matching TRBD1. Germline V gene sequence: CDR1 SGHRS, CDR2 YFSETQ. This CDR3 spans 16 amino acids. J was trimmed by 1 base and V by 4 bases; bases with no gene match: 6. The CDR3 DNA follows: TGCGCCAGCAGCGCGGGACAGGGGAGTCGCACAGATACGCAGTATTTT. This sequence encodes CASSAGQGSRTDTQYF.

With regard to this clonotype: One end of the junction varies from germline; a read error may be responsible. The chain uses TRBV5-1 and TRBJ2-1; D is uncertain. This CDR3 comprises 16 residues. Looked up from germline, CDR1 is SGHRS and CDR2 is YFSETQ. CDR3 in DNA: TGCGCCAGAAGCTTGGGCGTCATGGGTGGGAACAATGAGCAGTTCTTC. This encodes CARSLGVMGGNNEQFF.

This clonotype was counted between two and nine times. Here the CDR3 reads CAISEWQGAIYEQYF. CDR3 nucleotide sequence: TGTGCCATCAGTGAGTGGCAGGGGGCTATCTACGAGCAGTACTTC. This chain uses TRBV10-3 with TRBJ2-7, with 8 positions matching TRBD1. Germline loops: CDR1 ENHRY, CDR2 SYGVKD. Trimming cost V 1 base and J 3 bases; bases outside gene matches: 5. The CDR3 consists of 15 residues.